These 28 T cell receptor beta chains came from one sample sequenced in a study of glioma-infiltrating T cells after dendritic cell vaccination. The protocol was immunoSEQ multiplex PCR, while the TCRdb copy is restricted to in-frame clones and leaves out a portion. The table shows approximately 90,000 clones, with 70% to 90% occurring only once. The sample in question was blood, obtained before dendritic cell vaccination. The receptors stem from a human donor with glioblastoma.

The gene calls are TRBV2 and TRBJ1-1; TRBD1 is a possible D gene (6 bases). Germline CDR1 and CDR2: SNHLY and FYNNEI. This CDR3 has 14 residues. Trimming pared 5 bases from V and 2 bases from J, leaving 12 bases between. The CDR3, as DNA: TGTGCCAGCAGTTCCCGGGACACTAACACTGAAGCTTTCTTT. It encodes CASSSRDTNTEAFF.

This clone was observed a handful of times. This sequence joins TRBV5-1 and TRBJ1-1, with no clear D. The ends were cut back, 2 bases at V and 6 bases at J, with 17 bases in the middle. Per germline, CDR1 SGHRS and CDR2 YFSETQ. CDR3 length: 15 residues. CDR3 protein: CASSLRAGGEAEAFF. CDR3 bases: TGCGCCAGCAGCTTAAGGGCGGGAGGTGAGGCTGAAGCTTTCTTT. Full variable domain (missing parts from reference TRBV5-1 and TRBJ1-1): KAGVTQTPRYLIKTRGQQVTLSCSPISGHRSVSWYQQTPGQGLQFLFEYFSETQRNKGNFPGRFSGRQFSNSRSEMNVSTLELGDSALYLCASSLRAGGEAEAFFGQGTRLTVV.

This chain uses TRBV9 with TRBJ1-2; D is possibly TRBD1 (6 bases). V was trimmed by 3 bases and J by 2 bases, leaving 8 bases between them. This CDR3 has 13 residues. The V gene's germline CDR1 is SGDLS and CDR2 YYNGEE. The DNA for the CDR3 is TGTGCCAGCAGCGGGACAGAGAACTATGGCTACACCTTC. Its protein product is CASSGTENYGYTF.

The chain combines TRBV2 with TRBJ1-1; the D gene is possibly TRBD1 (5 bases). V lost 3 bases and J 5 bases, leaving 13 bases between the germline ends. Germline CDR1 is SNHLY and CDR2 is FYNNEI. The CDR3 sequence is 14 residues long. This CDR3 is CASSELGDSTEAFF. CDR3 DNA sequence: TGTGCCAGCAGTGAGTTGGGGGACTCTACTGAAGCTTTCTTT.

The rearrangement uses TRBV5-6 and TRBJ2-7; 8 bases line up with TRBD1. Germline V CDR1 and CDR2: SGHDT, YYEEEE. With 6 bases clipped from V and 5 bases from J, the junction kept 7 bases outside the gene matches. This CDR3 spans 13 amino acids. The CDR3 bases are TGTGCCAGCACCATTTTACAGGGGGACGAGCAGTACTTC. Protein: CASTILQGDEQYF.

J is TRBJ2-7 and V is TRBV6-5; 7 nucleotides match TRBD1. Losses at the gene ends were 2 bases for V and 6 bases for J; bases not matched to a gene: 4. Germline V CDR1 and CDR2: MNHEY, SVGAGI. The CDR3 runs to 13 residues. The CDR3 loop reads CASSYNRGSEQYF. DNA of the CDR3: TGTGCCAGCAGTTACAACAGGGGAAGCGAGCAGTACTTC.

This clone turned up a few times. The CDR3 DNA sequence: TGTGCCAGCAGCTACGGTACCCCGCGGGAGCAGTACTTC. Translated: CASSYGTPREQYF. The chain employs TRBV7-2 and TRBJ2-7; D uncertain. V lost 4 bases to trimming and J lost 7 bases, with 14 bases between them. The CDR3 has 13 residues. The germline CDR1 and CDR2 sequences are SGHTA and FQGNSA.

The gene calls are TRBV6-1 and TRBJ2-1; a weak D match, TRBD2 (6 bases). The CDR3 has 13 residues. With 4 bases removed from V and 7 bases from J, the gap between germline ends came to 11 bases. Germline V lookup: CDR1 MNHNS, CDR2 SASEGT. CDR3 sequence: CASSGQTSNEQFF. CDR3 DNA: TGTGCCAGCAGTGGGCAGACTAGTAATGAGCAGTTCTTC.

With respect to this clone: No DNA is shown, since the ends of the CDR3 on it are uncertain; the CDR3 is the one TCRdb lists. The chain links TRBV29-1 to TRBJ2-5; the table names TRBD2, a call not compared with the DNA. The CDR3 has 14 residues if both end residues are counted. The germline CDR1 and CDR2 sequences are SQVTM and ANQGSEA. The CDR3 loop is CSVRFGVEKGTQYF.

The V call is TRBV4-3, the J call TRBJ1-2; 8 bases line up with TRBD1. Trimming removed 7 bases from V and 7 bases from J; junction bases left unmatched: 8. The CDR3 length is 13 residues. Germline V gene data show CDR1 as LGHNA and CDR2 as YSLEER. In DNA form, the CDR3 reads TGCGCCAGCACCCCAGACAGGGGTCTTGGCTACACCTTC. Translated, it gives CASTPDRGLGYTF.

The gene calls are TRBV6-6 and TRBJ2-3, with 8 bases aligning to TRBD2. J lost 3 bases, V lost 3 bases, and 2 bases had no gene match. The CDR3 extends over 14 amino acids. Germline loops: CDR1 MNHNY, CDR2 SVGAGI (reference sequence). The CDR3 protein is CASSYRLATDTQYF. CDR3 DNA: TGTGCCAGCAGTTATCGACTAGCGACAGATACGCAGTATTTT.

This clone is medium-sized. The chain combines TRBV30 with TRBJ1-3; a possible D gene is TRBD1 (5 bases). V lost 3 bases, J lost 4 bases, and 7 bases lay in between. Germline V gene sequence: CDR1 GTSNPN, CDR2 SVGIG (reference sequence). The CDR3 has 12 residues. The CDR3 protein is CAWRTAGNTIYF. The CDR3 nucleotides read TGTGCCTGGAGGACAGCAGGAAACACCATATATTTT. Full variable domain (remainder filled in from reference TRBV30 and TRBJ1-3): SQTIHQWPATLVQPVGSPLSLECTVEGTSNPNLYWYRQAAGRGLQLLFYSVGIGQISSEVPQNLSASRPQDRQFILSSKKLLLSDSGFYLCAWRTAGNTIYFGEGSWLTVV.

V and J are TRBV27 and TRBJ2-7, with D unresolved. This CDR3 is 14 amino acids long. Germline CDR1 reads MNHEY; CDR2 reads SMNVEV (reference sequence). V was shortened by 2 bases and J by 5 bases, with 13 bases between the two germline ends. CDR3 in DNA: TGTGCCAGCAGTTTAGGCACAGCCTGGGACGAGCAGTACTTC. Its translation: CASSLGTAWDEQYF.

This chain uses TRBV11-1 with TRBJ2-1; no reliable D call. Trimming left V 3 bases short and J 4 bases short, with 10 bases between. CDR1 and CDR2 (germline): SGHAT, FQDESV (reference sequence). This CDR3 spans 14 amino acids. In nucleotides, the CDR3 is TGTGCCAGCAGCTTCCCCGGGTCTTACAATGAGCAGTTCTTC. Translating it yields CASSFPGSYNEQFF. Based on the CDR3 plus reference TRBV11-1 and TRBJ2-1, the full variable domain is EAEVAQSPRYKITEKSQAVAFWCDPISGHATLYWYRQILGQGPELLVQFQDESVVDDSQLPKDRFSAERLKGVDSTLKIQPAELGDSAMYLCASSFPGSYNEQFFGPGTRLTVL.

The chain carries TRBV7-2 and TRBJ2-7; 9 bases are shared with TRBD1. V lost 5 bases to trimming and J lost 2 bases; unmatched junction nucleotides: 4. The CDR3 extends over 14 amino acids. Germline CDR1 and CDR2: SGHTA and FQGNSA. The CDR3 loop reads CASSADRGTYEQYF. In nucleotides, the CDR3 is TGTGCCAGCAGCGCGGACAGGGGAACCTACGAGCAGTACTTC.

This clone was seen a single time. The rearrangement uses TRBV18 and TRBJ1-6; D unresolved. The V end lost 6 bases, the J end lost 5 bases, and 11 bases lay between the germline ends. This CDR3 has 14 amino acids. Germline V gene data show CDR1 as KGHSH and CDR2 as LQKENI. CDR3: CASSTTGDNSPLHF. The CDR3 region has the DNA TGTGCCAGCTCCACCACGGGAGATAATTCACCCCTCCACTTT.

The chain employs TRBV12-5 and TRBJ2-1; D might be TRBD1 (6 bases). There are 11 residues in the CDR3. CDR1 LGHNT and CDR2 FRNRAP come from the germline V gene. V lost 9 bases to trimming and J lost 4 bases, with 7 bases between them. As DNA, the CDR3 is TGTGCTAGCGGACAGTACAATGAGCAGTTCTTC. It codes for CASGQYNEQFF.

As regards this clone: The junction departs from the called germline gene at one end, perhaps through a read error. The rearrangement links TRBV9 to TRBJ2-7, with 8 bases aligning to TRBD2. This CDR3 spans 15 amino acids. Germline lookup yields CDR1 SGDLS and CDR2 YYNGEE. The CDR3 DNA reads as TGTGCCAGCAGCGACCCGGGACTAGGATCCTCCGAGCAGTACTTC. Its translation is CASSDPGLGSSEQYF. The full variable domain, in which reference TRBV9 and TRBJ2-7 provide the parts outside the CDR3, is DSGVTQTPKHLITATGQRVTLRCSPRSGDLSVYWYQQSLDQGLQFLIQYYNGEERAKGNILERFSAQQFPDLHSELNLSSLELGDSALYFCASSDPGLGSSEQYFGPGTRLTVT.

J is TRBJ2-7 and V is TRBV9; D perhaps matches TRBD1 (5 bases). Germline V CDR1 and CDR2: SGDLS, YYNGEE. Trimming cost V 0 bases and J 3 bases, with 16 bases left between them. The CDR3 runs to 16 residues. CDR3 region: CASSVDTGRLGYEQYF. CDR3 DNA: TGTGCCAGCAGCGTAGATACAGGCCGCCTCGGCTACGAGCAGTACTTC.

CDR3 bases: TGTGCCTGGAGTGTCGCCCGGGGCACTGAAGCTTTCTTT. As protein: CAWSVARGTEAFF. The V call is TRBV30, the J call TRBJ1-1; no definite D call. V was trimmed by 0 bases and J by 4 bases, leaving 9 bases between them. This CDR3 region has 13 residues. Germline V CDR1 and CDR2: GTSNPN, SVGIG (reference sequence).

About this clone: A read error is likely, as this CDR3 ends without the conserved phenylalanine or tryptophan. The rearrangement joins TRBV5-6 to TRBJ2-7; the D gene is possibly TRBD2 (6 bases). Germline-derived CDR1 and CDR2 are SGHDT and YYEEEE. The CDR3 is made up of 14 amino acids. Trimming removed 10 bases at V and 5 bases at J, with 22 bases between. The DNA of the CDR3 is TGTGCCTCTTTGTACGGAGGGAGCGGCGACGAGCAGTACCTC. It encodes CASLYGGSGDEQYL.

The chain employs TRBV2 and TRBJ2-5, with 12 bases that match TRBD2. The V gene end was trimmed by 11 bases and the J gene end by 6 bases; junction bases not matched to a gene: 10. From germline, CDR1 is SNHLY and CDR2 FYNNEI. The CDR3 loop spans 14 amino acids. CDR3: CASTPSGGGKTQYF. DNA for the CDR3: TGTGCCTCCACTCCTAGCGGGGGGGGAAAGACCCAGTACTTC.

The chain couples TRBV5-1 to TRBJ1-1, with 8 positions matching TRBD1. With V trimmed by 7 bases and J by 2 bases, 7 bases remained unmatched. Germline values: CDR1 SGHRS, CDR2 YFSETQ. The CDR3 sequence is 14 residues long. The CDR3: CASGTGWGNTEAFF. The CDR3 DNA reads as TGCGCCAGCGGGACAGGTTGGGGAAACACTGAAGCTTTCTTT.

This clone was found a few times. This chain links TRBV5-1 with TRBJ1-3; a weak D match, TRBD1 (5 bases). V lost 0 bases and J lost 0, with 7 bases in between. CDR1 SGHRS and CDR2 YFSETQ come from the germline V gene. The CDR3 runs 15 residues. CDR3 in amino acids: CASSLGQNSGNTIYF. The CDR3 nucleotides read TGCGCCAGCAGCTTGGGACAGAACTCTGGAAACACCATATATTTT.

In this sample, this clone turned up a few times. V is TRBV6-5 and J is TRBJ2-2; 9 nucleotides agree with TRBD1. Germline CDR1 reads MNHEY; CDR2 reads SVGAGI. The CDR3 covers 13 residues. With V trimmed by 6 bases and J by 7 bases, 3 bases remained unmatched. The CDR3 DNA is TGTGCCAGCAGAACAGGGGGCATCGGGGAGCTGTTTTTT. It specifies CASRTGGIGELFF.

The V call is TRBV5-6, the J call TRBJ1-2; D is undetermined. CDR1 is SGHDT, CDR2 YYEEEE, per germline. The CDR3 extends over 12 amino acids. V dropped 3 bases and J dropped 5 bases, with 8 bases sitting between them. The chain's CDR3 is CASSSGLYGYTF. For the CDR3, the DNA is TGTGCCAGCAGCTCCGGACTTTATGGCTACACCTTC.

This CDR3 reads CATSRDRQAYGYTF. The CDR3 DNA reads as TGTGCCACCAGCAGAGATCGACAGGCCTATGGCTACACCTTC. The J gene is TRBJ1-2, the V gene TRBV15; D perhaps matches TRBD1 (6 bases). Trimming removed 0 bases from V and 4 bases from J, with 9 bases in between. Germline CDR1 reads LNHNV; CDR2 reads YYDKDF (reference sequence). The CDR3 runs 14 residues.

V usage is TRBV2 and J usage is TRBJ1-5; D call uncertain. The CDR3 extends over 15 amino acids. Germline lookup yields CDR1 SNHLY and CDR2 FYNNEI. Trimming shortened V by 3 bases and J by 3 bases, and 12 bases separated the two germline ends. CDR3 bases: TGTGCCAGCAGTGAGGGAGGGTACGCCAATCAGCCCCAGCATTTT. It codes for CASSEGGYANQPQHF.